The source of this TCR beta chain is a study of blood T cells in healthy people across ages. General study results and limits: Donors of long life had a larger count of naive CD4+ cells and greater diversity than aged donors.

Together with a sample-barcoded 5' primer, a J-beta primer mix was included in a second PCR lasting about 6 to 12 cycles. All samples gave at least 3 million CDR3-containing paired-end reads. TCRdb processed the 5' RACE reads anew with MiXCR; each CDR3 protein has one entry. Of hundreds of thousands of distinct CDR3 sequences listed, around 31% are singletons. The germline V gene has CDR1 MNHNY and CDR2 SVGAGI (reference sequence). The CDR3 has 13 amino acids. The ends were cut back, 2 bases at V and 5 bases at J, with 9 bases in the middle. Isolated per sample were at least 7 million PBMCs. The table lists this clonotype with many counts. The antigen remains undetermined.

The chain links TRBV6-6 to TRBJ2-5; D not certain. Sequenced sample: blood. The sequence came from a woman of 80 years or more in good health. In DNA form, the CDR3 reads TGTGCCAGCAGTTACGGGCAAAAGGAGACCCAGTACTTC. It encodes CASSYGQKETQYF.